This T cell receptor (beta chain) came from a study of T cell repertoires in cytomegalovirus infection. Study-level points and caveats: Clonotype analysis showed dominance of the ex vivo response by HLA-C-restricted CMV-specific TCR beta clonotypes. Carriage of CMV together with the relevant HLA was identifiable through cumulative public TCR beta family frequency.

One entry per CDR3 protein results from TCRdb running MiXCR on the reads. This repertoire shows some 150,000 distinct CDR3 sequences, 23% found once; its top ten account for roughly 9.8%. The CDR3 extends over 18 amino acids. Trimming at V came to 3 bases and at J to 5 bases, leaving 12 bases not matched to a gene. Germline V gene sequence: CDR1 SEHNR, CDR2 FQNEAQ (reference sequence). This clonotype turned up a few times. As yet, its antigen is unknown. Input material: PBMCs. The origin of this receptor is a human donor in good health (CMV status not recorded). Some clones in this sample may be carry-over from other donors' samples. This chain uses TRBV7-9 with TRBJ2-3; 12 nucleotides line up with TRBD2. The CDR3 loop reads CASSFPPRLAGVRDTQYF. Written as DNA, the CDR3 is TGTGCCAGCAGCTTCCCTCCGAGACTAGCGGGAGTACGAGATACGCAGTATTTT.